This entry lists 5 T cell receptor beta chains sequenced from one sample in a study of shared clonotypes between healthy human individuals. Generated by immunoSEQ multiplex PCR, the TCRdb table keeps only in-frame clones and is missing some. The top ten hold under 0.45% of the sample, which has a few million clones, over 90% seen once. Input material: naive CD4+ T cells from PBMCs. The sample's subset: CD45RA+ positively selected. The receptors originated from a man younger than 35 in good health. Some clones in this sample may be carry-over from other donors' samples.

This clone occurred a few times. Other DNA sequences in the sample encode the same CDR3. The J gene is TRBJ1-2, the V gene TRBV28; D gene ambiguous. This CDR3 contains 12 residues. From germline, CDR1 is MDHEN and CDR2 SYDVKM. The ends were cut back, 2 bases at V and 5 bases at J, with 6 bases in the middle. For the CDR3, the DNA is TGTGCCAGCAGTTTAAGAGGGTATGGCTACACCTTC. It encodes CASSLRGYGYTF.

The CDR3 coding sequence is TGTGCCAGCAGTTTAAGCGGGACAGTTTCCTACGAGCAGTACTTC. Its protein product is CASSLSGTVSYEQYF. The J gene is TRBJ2-7, the V gene TRBV27; the D gene could be TRBD1 or TRBD2 (7 bases each). Trimming cost V 2 bases and J 1 base, with 12 bases left between them. The germline V gene encodes CDR1 MNHEY and CDR2 SMNVEV (reference sequence). The CDR3 extends over 15 amino acids.

The chain joins TRBV7-2 to TRBJ2-2; 10 nucleotides align to TRBD1. V shed 5 bases and J 5 bases; nucleotides not matched to a gene: 5. The CDR3 is 15 amino acids. Germline CDR1 SGHTA, CDR2 FQGNSA. The CDR3 bases are TGTGCCAGCAGCCGGACAGGGGGAGTTACCGGGGAGCTGTTTTTT. It translates to CASSRTGGVTGELFF.

The gene calls are TRBV5-4 and TRBJ1-2; 9 positions agree with TRBD1. Per the germline V gene, CDR1 is SGHNT and CDR2 is YYREEE (reference sequence). Losses at the gene ends were 4 bases for V and 5 bases for J; bases not matched to a gene: 9. CDR3 length equals 15 residues. Written as DNA, the CDR3 is TGTGCCAGCAGCCCGCGGACAGGGGCCGTATATGGCTACACCTTC. Protein: CASSPRTGAVYGYTF.

V usage is TRBV2 and J usage is TRBJ2-1, with 8 bases lining up with TRBD1. The germline V gene has CDR1 SNHLY and CDR2 FYNNEI. With 10 bases clipped from V and 1 base from J, the junction kept 6 bases outside the gene matches. The CDR3 is made up of 14 amino acids. The CDR3 DNA sequence: TGTGCCACAAGACAGGGGTGGTCCTACAATGAGCAGTTCTTC. Amino acid sequence: CATRQGWSYNEQFF.